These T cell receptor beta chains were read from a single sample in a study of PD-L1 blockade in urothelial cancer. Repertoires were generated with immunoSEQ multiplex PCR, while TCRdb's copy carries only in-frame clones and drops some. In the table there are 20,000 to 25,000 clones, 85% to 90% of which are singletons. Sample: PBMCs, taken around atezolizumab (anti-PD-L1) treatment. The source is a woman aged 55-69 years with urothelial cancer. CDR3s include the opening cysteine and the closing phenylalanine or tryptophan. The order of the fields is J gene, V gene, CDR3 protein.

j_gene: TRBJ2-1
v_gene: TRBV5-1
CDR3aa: CASSLEVWGDNEQFF

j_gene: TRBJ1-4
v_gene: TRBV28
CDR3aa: CASSLRTNEKLFF

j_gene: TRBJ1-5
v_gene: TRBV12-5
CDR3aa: CASGLVLGDNQPQHF

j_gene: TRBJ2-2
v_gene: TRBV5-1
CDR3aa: CASSPPGQSPGELFF

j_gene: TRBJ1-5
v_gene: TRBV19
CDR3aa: CASSSTGVPQPQHF

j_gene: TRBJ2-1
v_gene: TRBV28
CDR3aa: CASTSGGSSYNEQFF

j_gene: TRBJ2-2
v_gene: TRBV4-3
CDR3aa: CASSQGVGTDETGELFF

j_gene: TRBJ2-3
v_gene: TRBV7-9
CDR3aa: CASSLWTGVDASTQYF

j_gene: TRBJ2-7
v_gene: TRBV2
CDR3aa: CASSEDGLYTYEQYF

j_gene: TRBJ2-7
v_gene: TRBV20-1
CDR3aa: CSARDRGEQYF

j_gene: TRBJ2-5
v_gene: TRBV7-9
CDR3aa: CASSLPRRGSGETQYF

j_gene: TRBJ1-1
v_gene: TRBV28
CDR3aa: CASSSRWAESMNTEAFF

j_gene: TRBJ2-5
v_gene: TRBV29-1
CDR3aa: CSSEQGGETQYF

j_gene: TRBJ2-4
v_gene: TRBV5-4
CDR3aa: CASSLYQGGLAKNIQYF

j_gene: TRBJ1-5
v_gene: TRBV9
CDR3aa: CASSVGGVGQPQHF

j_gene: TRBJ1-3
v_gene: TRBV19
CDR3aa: CASSIRGRNTIYF

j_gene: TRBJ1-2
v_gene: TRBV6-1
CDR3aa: CASSEALRSLYGYTF

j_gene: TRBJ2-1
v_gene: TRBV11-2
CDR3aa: CASSRPLAGGDNEQFF

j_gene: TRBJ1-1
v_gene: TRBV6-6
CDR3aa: CASSYAKPTGGTEAFF

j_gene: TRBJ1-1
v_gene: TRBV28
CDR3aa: CASSPPSRGNTEAFF

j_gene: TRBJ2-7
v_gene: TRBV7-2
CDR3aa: CASSHTGQGPYEQYF

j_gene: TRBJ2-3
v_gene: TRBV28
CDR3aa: CASSLTNTQYF

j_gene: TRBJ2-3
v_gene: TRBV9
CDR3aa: CASSAAGTSGARDRSTDTQYF

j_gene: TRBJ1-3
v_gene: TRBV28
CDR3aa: CASSIAGGTIYF

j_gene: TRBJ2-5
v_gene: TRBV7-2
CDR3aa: CASSLLAGLQETQYF

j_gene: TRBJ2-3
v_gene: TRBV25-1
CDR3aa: CASREGPGDTQYF

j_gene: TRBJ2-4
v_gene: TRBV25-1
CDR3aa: CASSESGFQGKNIQYF